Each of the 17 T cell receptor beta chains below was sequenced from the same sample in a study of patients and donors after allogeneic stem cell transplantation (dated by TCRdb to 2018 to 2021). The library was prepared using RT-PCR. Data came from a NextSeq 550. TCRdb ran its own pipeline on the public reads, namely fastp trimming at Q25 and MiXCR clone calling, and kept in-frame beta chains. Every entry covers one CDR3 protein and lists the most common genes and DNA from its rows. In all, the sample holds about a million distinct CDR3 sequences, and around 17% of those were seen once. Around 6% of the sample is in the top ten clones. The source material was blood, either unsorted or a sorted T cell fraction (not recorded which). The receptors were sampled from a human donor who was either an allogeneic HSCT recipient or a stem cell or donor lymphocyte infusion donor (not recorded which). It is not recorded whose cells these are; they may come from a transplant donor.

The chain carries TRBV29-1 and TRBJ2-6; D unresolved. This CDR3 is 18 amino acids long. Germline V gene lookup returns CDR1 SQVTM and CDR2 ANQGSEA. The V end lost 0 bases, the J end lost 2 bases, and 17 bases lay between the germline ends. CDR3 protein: CSVEDRPPGWPGANVLTF. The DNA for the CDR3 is TGCAGCGTTGAAGATCGCCCCCCCGGGTGGCCTGGGGCCAACGTCCTGACTTTC. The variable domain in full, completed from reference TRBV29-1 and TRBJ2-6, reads SAVISQKPSRDICQRGTSLTIQCQVDSQVTMMFWYRQQPGQSLTLIATANQGSEATYESGFVIDKFPISRPNLTFSTLTVSNMSPEDSSIYLCSVEDRPPGWPGANVLTFGAGSRLTVL.

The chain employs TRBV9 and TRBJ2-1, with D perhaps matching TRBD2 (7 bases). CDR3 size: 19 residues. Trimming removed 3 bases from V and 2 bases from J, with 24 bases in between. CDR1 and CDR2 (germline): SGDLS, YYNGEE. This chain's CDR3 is CASSADVWGGGGPYNEQFF. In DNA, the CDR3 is TGTGCCAGCAGCGCTGACGTATGGGGGGGCGGGGGCCCCTACAATGAGCAGTTCTTC.

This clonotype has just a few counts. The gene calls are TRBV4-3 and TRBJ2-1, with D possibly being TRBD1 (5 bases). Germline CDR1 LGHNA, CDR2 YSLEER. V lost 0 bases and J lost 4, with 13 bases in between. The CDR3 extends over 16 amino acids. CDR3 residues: CASSQDQGRAYNEQFF. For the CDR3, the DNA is TGCGCCAGCAGCCAAGATCAGGGCCGGGCTTACAATGAGCAGTTCTTC.

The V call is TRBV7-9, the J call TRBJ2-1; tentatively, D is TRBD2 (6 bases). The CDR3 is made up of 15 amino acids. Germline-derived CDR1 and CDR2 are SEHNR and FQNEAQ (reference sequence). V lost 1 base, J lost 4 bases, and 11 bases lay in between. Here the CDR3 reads CASSLGRADYNEQFF. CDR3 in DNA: TGTGCCAGCAGCTTAGGGAGGGCGGATTACAATGAGCAGTTCTTC.

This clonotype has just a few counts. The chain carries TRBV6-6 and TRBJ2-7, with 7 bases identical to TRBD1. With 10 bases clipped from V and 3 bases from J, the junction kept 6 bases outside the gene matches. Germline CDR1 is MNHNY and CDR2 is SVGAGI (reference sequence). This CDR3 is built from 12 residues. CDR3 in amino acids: CATLGTDYEQYF. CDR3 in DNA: TGTGCCACCCTGGGGACAGACTACGAGCAGTACTTC.

CDR3 residues: CASSVMGGNYGYTF. CDR3 coding DNA: TGTGCCAGCAGCGTGATGGGGGGCAACTATGGCTACACCTTC. V usage is TRBV9 and J usage is TRBJ1-2; D perhaps matches TRBD1 (6 bases). The V gene lost 2 bases and the J gene lost 2 bases, with 10 bases spanning the gap. The length of the CDR3 is 14 residues. Germline-derived CDR1 and CDR2 are SGDLS and YYNGEE. The entire variable domain, with the rest obtained from reference TRBV9 and TRBJ1-2, is as follows: DSGVTQTPKHLITATGQRVTLRCSPRSGDLSVYWYQQSLDQGLQFLIQYYNGEERAKGNILERFSAQQFPDLHSELNLSSLELGDSALYFCASSVMGGNYGYTFGSGTRLTVV.

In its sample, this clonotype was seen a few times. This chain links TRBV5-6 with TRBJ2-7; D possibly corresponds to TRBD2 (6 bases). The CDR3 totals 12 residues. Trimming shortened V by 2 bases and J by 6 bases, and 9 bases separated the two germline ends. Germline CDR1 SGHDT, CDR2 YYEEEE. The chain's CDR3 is CASSFRGGEQYF. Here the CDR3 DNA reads TGTGCCAGCAGCTTTCGGGGAGGCGAGCAGTACTTC.

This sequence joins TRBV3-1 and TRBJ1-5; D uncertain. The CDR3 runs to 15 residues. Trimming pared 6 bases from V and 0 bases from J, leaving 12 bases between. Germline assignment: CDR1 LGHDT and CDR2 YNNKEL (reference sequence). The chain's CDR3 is CASSPGHSSNQPQHF. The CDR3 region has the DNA TGTGCCAGCAGTCCGGGTCATTCTAGCAATCAGCCCCAGCATTTT.

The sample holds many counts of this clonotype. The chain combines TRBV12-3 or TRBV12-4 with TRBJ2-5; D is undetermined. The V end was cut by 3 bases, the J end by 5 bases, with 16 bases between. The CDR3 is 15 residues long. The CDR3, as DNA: TGTGCCAGCAGTTTGGAAGGATATGGTGATGAGACCCAGTACTTC. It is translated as CASSLEGYGDETQYF.

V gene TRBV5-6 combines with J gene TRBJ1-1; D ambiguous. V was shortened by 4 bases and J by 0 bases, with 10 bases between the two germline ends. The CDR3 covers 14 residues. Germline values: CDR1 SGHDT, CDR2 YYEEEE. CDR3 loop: CASSPLQMNTEAFF. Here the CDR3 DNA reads TGTGCCAGCAGCCCCCTACAGATGAACACTGAAGCTTTCTTT. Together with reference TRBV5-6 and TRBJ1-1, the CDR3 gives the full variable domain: DAGVTQSPTHLIKTRGQQVTLRCSPKSGHDTVSWYQQALGQGPQFIFQYYEEEERQRGNFPDRFSGHQFPNYSSELNVNALLLGDSALYLCASSPLQMNTEAFFGQGTRLTVV.

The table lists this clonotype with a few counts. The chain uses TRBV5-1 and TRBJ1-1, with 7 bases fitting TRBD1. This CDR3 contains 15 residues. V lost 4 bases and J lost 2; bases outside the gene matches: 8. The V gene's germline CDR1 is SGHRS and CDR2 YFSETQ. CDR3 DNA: TGCGCCAGCAGCGCGACAGGGAACGTAAACACTGAAGCTTTCTTT. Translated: CASSATGNVNTEAFF.

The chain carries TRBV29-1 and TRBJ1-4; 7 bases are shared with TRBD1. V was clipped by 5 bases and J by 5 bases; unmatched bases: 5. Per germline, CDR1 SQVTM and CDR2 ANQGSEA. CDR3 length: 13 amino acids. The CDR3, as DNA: TGCAGCGTTTCCAGGGGGTACAATGAAAAACTGTTTTTT. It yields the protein CSVSRGYNEKLFF.

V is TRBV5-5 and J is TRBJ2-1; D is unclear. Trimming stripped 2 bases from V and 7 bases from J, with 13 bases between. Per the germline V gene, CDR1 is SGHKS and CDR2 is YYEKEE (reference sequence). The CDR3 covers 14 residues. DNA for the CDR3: TGTGCCAGCAGCTTACTCCGACAATCTAATGAGCAGTTCTTC. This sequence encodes CASSLLRQSNEQFF.

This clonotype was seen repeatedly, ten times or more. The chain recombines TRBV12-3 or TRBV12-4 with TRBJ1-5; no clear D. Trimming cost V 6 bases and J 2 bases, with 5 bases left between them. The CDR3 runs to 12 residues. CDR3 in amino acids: CASRVGNQPQHF. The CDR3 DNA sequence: TGTGCCAGCAGGGTGGGCAATCAGCCCCAGCATTTT.

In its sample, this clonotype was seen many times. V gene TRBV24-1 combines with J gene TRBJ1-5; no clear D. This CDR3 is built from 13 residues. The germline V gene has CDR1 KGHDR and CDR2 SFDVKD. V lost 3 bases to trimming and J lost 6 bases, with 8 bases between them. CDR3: CATSDNVPQPQHF. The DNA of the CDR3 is TGTGCCACCAGTGATAATGTGCCTCAGCCCCAGCATTTT.

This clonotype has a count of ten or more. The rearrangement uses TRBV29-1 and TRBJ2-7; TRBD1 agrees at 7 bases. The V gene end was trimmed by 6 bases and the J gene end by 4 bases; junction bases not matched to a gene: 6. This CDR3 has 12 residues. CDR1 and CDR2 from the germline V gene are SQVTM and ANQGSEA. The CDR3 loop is CSVERDSYEQYF. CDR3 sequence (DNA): TGCAGCGTGGAGAGGGACAGTTACGAGCAGTACTTC.

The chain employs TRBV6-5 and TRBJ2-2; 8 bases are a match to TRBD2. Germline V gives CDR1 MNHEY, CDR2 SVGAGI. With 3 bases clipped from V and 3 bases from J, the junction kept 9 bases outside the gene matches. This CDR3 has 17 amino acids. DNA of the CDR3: TGTGCCAGCAGTTATATCAGCGGGAGACCCGACACCGGGGAGCTGTTTTTT. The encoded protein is CASSYISGRPDTGELFF.